Below, 13 T cell receptor beta chains from the same sample are listed, as sequenced in a study of blood T cell repertoires in COVID-19. Only in-frame clones appear in the TCRdb table, and some are missing; sequencing was by immunoSEQ multiplex PCR. The profile covers some 120,000 clones, with roughly 80% appearing a single time and roughly 2.4% taken by the ten largest. The sequencing sample was made of peripheral blood. These receptors were collected from a man younger than 45 with acute or convalescent COVID-19.

The V gene is TRBV7-9, the J gene TRBJ2-1; TRBD2 agrees at 15 bases. This CDR3 has 18 amino acids. V trimming: 5 bases; J trimming: 1 base; junction bases outside the gene matches: 6. In germline, CDR1 is SEHNR, CDR2 FQNEAQ (reference sequence). The CDR3 DNA follows: TGTGCCAGCAGCACCGGGACTAGCGGGGGGAAGTCCTACAATGAGCAGTTCTTC. As protein: CASSTGTSGGKSYNEQFF.

This clone was detected once. V gene TRBV2 combines with J gene TRBJ2-5, with 10 bases matching TRBD1. Germline CDR1 SNHLY, CDR2 FYNNEI. This CDR3 comprises 14 residues. V lost 6 bases, J lost 4 bases, and 5 bases stayed unmatched. CDR3 amino acids: CASSGQGVGETQYF. Written as DNA, the CDR3 is TGTGCCAGCAGCGGACAGGGGGTCGGAGAGACCCAGTACTTC.

The gene calls are TRBV6-1 and TRBJ1-5, with D tentatively TRBD1 (6 bases). The V end was cut by 4 bases, the J end by 0 bases, with 13 bases between. Germline V CDR1 and CDR2: MNHNS, SASEGT. The CDR3 totals 16 residues. CDR3 in DNA: TGTGCCAGCAGTGCCCAGGGGCGGTATAGCAATCAGCCCCAGCATTTT. This encodes CASSAQGRYSNQPQHF.

The rearrangement joins TRBV15 to TRBJ1-4, with D perhaps matching TRBD1 (5 bases). The CDR3 totals 15 residues. Germline CDR1 LNHNV, CDR2 YYDKDF (reference sequence). Trimming pared 0 bases from V and 3 bases from J, leaving 8 bases between. The CDR3, as DNA: TGTGCCACCAGCAGAGATTCAGGGTCTAATGAAAAACTGTTTTTT. This gives the protein CATSRDSGSNEKLFF.

The gene calls are TRBV30 and TRBJ1-4; possible D gene TRBD1, 5 bases. This CDR3 is built from 14 residues. Between the trimmed V and J ends, which lost 3 bases and 7 bases, there was a span of 15 bases. The germline V gene encodes CDR1 GTSNPN and CDR2 SVGIG (reference sequence). This CDR3 is CAWSGDSWAEKLFF. In DNA, the CDR3 is TGTGCCTGGAGCGGCGACAGTTGGGCTGAAAAACTGTTTTTT.

The genes are TRBV4-3 and TRBJ1-2; 9 bases are shared with TRBD1. The germline V gene has CDR1 LGHNA and CDR2 YSLEER. The CDR3 extends over 15 amino acids. After removal of 0 bases from V and 5 bases from J, the junction contained 4 bases not matched to a gene. CDR3 sequence (DNA): TGCGCCAGCAGCCAAGACGGGACAGGGAGGTATGGCTACACCTTC. Translation gives CASSQDGTGRYGYTF.

This clone is a singleton in its sample. The chain has TRBV5-6 and TRBJ2-1; D is unresolved. This CDR3 has 16 residues. Per the germline V gene, CDR1 is SGHDT and CDR2 is YYEEEE. Trimming shortened V by 2 bases and J by 8 bases, and 20 bases separated the two germline ends. The CDR3 DNA reads TGTGCCAGCAGCTTACCGGCGATACAGAATACGGATGAGCAGTTCTTC. This sequence encodes CASSLPAIQNTDEQFF.

The genes are TRBV18 and TRBJ1-1; D gene uncertain. V gave up 1 base and J gave up 2 bases, with 8 bases separating them. CDR1 is KGHSH and CDR2 is LQKENI in the germline V gene. The CDR3 covers 14 residues. DNA of the CDR3: TGTGCCAGCTCACCACGCGGAGACAACACTGAAGCTTTCTTT. This gives the protein CASSPRGDNTEAFF.

For this clone: Compared with germline, one end of the junction differs, possibly owing to a read error. V is TRBV15 and J is TRBJ1-4; 7 bases agree with TRBD1. This CDR3 comprises 14 residues. Germline lookup yields CDR1 LNHNV and CDR2 YYDKDF (reference sequence). CDR3: CATSRTGTSEKLFF. The CDR3 DNA reads as TGTGCCACCAGCAGGACAGGGACTAGTGAAAAACTGTTTTTT.

This chain links TRBV14 with TRBJ1-1, with D hard to call. In germline, CDR1 is SGHDN, CDR2 FVKESK. V lost 4 bases, J lost 2 bases, and 14 bases lay in between. The CDR3 has 15 residues. CDR3 loop: CASSPLLRGNTEAFF. The CDR3 DNA is TGTGCCAGCAGCCCCCTCCTTCGGGGTAACACTGAAGCTTTCTTT.

This chain joins TRBV7-9 and TRBJ1-1; the D is unclear. The CDR3 spans 15 residues. V was trimmed by 5 bases and J by 1 base, leaving 14 bases between them. Germline CDR1 and CDR2: SEHNR and FQNEAQ (reference sequence). CDR3 loop: CASSPRLVENTEAFF. The CDR3 DNA reads as TGTGCCAGCAGCCCCAGGCTGGTGGAGAACACTGAAGCTTTCTTT. The full variable domain, with the rest looked up from reference TRBV7-9 and TRBJ1-1, is DTGVSQNPRHKITKRGQNVTFRCDPISEHNRLYWYRQTLGQGPEFLTYFQNEAQLEKSRLLSDRFSAERPKGSFSTLEIQRTEQGDSAMYLCASSPRLVENTEAFFGQGTRLTVV.

This clone was seen only once. The rearrangement joins TRBV7-8 to TRBJ2-1, with 11 bases that match TRBD2. This CDR3 comprises 17 residues. Germline CDR1 reads SGHVS; CDR2 reads FQNEAQ. V shed 6 bases, J shed 4 bases, and the junction held 11 bases outside the gene matches. CDR3 DNA sequence: TGTGCCAGCAGATGGGGCGGGACTAGCGGTGGTTACAATGAGCAGTTCTTC. This sequence encodes CASRWGGTSGGYNEQFF.

The chain has TRBV6-2 or TRBV6-3 and TRBJ2-7, with TRBD1 matching over 7 bases. Germline CDR1 is MNHEY and CDR2 is SVGEGT. With V trimmed by 3 bases and J by 5 bases, 10 bases remained unmatched. The CDR3 extends over 15 amino acids. CDR3 nucleotide sequence: TGTGCCAGCAGTTATAACCCTACAGGGGCCAACGAGCAGTACTTC. Translated: CASSYNPTGANEQYF.